The source of this T cell receptor (beta chain) is a study of T cells after yellow fever vaccination. V was pared by 0 bases and J by 4 bases, with 11 bases between. The CDR3 is 16 residues long. The germline gives CDR1 SGHTS, CDR2 YDEGEE. TCRdb redid the calling of the 5' RACE reads with MiXCR, one entry per CDR3 protein. The sample consists of around 400,000 distinct CDR3 sequences, around 10% of them appearing once. The TCR comes from a man aged 18-30 years who received the YFV17D yellow fever vaccine. The chain recombines TRBV5-8 with TRBJ2-6, with unresolved D. The sequencing here drew on PBMCs, taken on the day of the first yellow fever vaccination. Here the CDR3 reads CASSLASGVGANVLTF. The CDR3 DNA reads as TGTGCCAGCAGCTTGGCCTCTGGGGTCGGGGCCAACGTCCTGACTTTC.